The 20 T cell receptor beta chains below were found in one sample sequenced in a study of T cell changes during pregnancy in multiple sclerosis. Libraries were prepared by immunoSEQ multiplex PCR; TCRdb keeps only in-frame clonotypes and omits some of them. The sample has approximately 100,000 clones; about 90% are singletons. The material sequenced was peripheral blood, taken after pregnancy. All receptors derive from a female donor with multiple sclerosis, enrolled in a pregnancy study.

The J gene is TRBJ1-1, the V gene TRBV2, with D possibly being TRBD1 (6 bases). Germline loops: CDR1 SNHLY, CDR2 FYNNEI. V was shortened by 4 bases and J by 14 bases, with 14 bases between the two germline ends. The CDR3 runs to 11 residues. The CDR3 DNA reads as TGTGCCAGCAGTGGTTCCAGGGGTTCCTTCTTT. Its protein is CASSGSRGSFF.

This rearrangement joins TRBV7-6 to TRBJ2-2, with 10 bases identical to TRBD2. The CDR3 totals 16 residues. Germline V lookup: CDR1 SGHVS, CDR2 FNYEAQ. V lost 2 bases, J lost 4 bases, and 4 bases stayed unmatched. This chain's CDR3 is CASSLPAGGATGELFF. In DNA form, the CDR3 reads TGTGCCAGCAGCTTACCAGCGGGGGGGGCCACCGGGGAGCTGTTTTTT. Full variable domain (outside the CDR3, taken from reference TRBV7-6 and TRBJ2-2): GAGVSQSPRYKVTKRGQDVALRCDPISGHVSLYWYRQALGQGPEFLTYFNYEAQQDKSGLPNDRFSAERPEGSISTLTIQRTEQRDSAMYRCASSLPAGGATGELFFGEGSRLTVL.

The chain has TRBV5-1 and TRBJ1-1, with D possibly TRBD1 on 6 matching bases. V was pared by 4 bases and J by 5 bases, with 21 bases between. Germline lookup yields CDR1 SGHRS and CDR2 YFSETQ. This CDR3 contains 16 residues. The CDR3: CASSLDGYRAGTEAFF. In DNA, the CDR3 is TGCGCCAGCAGCCTGGACGGATACAGGGCCGGGACTGAAGCTTTCTTT. The full variable domain, rest sourced from reference TRBV5-1 and TRBJ1-1, is KAGVTQTPRYLIKTRGQQVTLSCSPISGHRSVSWYQQTPGQGLQFLFEYFSETQRNKGNFPGRFSGRQFSNSRSEMNVSTLELGDSALYLCASSLDGYRAGTEAFFGQGTRLTVV.

This sequence joins TRBV5-4 and TRBJ1-1, with 7 bases matching TRBD1. This CDR3 has 12 amino acids. With V trimmed by 3 bases and J by 7 bases, 3 bases remained unmatched. CDR1 and CDR2 (germline): SGHNT, YYREEE (reference sequence). The CDR3 DNA sequence: TGTGCCAGCAGCTGGGACAGACTTGAAGCTTTCTTT. Amino acids: CASSWDRLEAFF.

The rearrangement joins TRBV30 to TRBJ2-7, with D perhaps TRBD2 (6 bases). CDR3 length: 13 amino acids. Looked up from germline, CDR1 is GTSNPN and CDR2 is SVGIG (reference sequence). V lost 2 bases, J lost 2 bases, and 10 bases lay in between. The CDR3 is CAWSRRATYEQYF. The CDR3 bases are TGTGCCTGGAGTAGGAGGGCCACCTACGAGCAGTACTTC. Looking up the rest from reference TRBV30 and TRBJ2-7 gives the full variable domain: SQTIHQWPATLVQPVGSPLSLECTVEGTSNPNLYWYRQAAGRGLQLLFYSVGIGQISSEVPQNLSASRPQDRQFILSSKKLLLSDSGFYLCAWSRRATYEQYFGPGTRLTVT.

V and J are TRBV13 and TRBJ2-5, with 8 bases fitting TRBD2. After removal of 1 base from V and 7 bases from J, the junction contained 11 bases not matched to a gene. This CDR3 is 16 amino acids long. Per germline, CDR1 PRHDT and CDR2 FYEKMQ (reference sequence). The CDR3, as DNA: TGTGCCAGCAGCTTAGCCCTCGGGCGGGGGGTAGGGACCCAGTACTTC. Translation gives CASSLALGRGVGTQYF.

J is TRBJ2-5 and V is TRBV28; 8 nucleotides align to TRBD2. Trimming removed 2 bases from V and 7 bases from J; junction bases left unmatched: 3. The CDR3 has 13 residues. Looked up from germline, CDR1 is MDHEN and CDR2 is SYDVKM. The CDR3 DNA is TGTGCCAGCAGTTTAAGCGGGAGCTGGACCCAGTACTTC. Translated: CASSLSGSWTQYF.

The CDR3 sequence is CASRDRASNQPQHF. In DNA form, the CDR3 reads TGTGCCAGCAGAGACAGGGCTAGCAATCAGCCCCAGCATTTT. The V and J genes are TRBV2 and TRBJ1-5; TRBD1 matches at 7 bases. V gave up 6 bases and J gave up 0 bases; unmatched junction bases: 2. The CDR3 contains 14 residues. Germline V gene data show CDR1 as SNHLY and CDR2 as FYNNEI.

The V and J genes are TRBV7-8 and TRBJ1-2, with D unresolved. The CDR3 has 16 amino acids. V lost 0 bases and J 1 base, leaving 12 bases between the germline ends. Per germline, CDR1 SGHVS and CDR2 FQNEAQ. The CDR3 is CASSLAADFYNYGYTF. CDR3 sequence (DNA): TGTGCCAGCAGCTTAGCGGCAGACTTCTATAACTATGGCTACACCTTC.

The chain is built from TRBV5-1 and TRBJ2-1; 8 bases match TRBD2. The germline gives CDR1 SGHRS, CDR2 YFSETQ. V dropped 1 base and J dropped 4; count of bases not matched to a gene: 7. The CDR3 totals 16 residues. This CDR3 reads CASSLRRSGGYNEQFF. The CDR3 DNA is TGCGCCAGCAGCTTGCGTAGGAGCGGGGGTTACAATGAGCAGTTCTTC.

J is TRBJ2-5 and V is TRBV10-3, with 8 bases identical to TRBD1. Germline CDR1 and CDR2: ENHRY and SYGVKD. This CDR3 spans 15 amino acids. V dropped 5 bases and J dropped 5; count of bases not matched to a gene: 10. The CDR3 DNA reads as TGTGCCATCAGTTCTCGCGGACAGGGAACGGAGACCCAGTACTTC. It encodes CAISSRGQGTETQYF.

This clone was seen a single time. This rearrangement joins TRBV6-1 to TRBJ1-2, with D tentatively TRBD1 (6 bases). V was clipped by 4 bases and J by 8 bases, with 17 bases between them. Germline V gene sequence: CDR1 MNHNS, CDR2 SASEGT. CDR3 length equals 14 residues. The CDR3, as DNA: TGTGCCAGCAGTGTCCCTCAGGACAGTATCGGCTACACCTTC. It specifies CASSVPQDSIGYTF.

This chain uses TRBV10-3 with TRBJ2-3; the D is unclear. The germline V and J ends were trimmed by 3 bases and 0 bases, with 7 bases remaining between them. Germline CDR1 ENHRY, CDR2 SYGVKD. The length of the CDR3 is 14 residues. The CDR3 loop is CAISDWLSTDTQYF. The CDR3 coding sequence is TGTGCCATCAGTGACTGGCTTAGCACAGATACGCAGTATTTT.

The gene calls are TRBV7-3 and TRBJ2-1; possible D gene TRBD2, 5 bases. Germline V lookup: CDR1 SGHTA, CDR2 FQGTGA. V gave up 1 base and J gave up 10 bases, with 11 bases separating them. This CDR3 contains 13 residues. The CDR3 spells CASSLIEASEQFF. The DNA for the CDR3 is TGTGCCAGCAGCTTAATCGAGGCTAGCGAGCAGTTCTTC.

This chain links TRBV19 with TRBJ1-5; D is uncertain. The CDR3 covers 13 residues. The germline CDR1 and CDR2 sequences are LNHDA and SQIVND (reference sequence). Trimming shortened V by 9 bases and J by 7 bases, and 16 bases separated the two germline ends. Here the CDR3 DNA reads TGTGCCAGCGGAGCAGAGCCGGCGCAGCCCCAGCATTTT. Amino acid sequence: CASGAEPAQPQHF.

As for this clone: One end of the junction varies from germline; a read error may be responsible. Other DNA sequences in the same sample also yield this CDR3. This sequence joins TRBV4-2 and TRBJ2-7; a possible D gene is TRBD2 (6 bases). Germline CDR1 is LGHNA and CDR2 is YNFKEQ. The CDR3 extends over 16 amino acids. The CDR3 loop is CASSLGDRDSNYEQYF. The CDR3, as DNA: TGTGCCAGCAGCCTCGGAGACCGGGACTCAAACTACGAACAGTACTTC.

The rearrangement links TRBV2 to TRBJ2-3, with D perhaps TRBD2 (6 bases). Trimming left V 7 bases short and J 4 bases short, with 15 bases between. The CDR3 contains 14 residues. Germline V gene sequence: CDR1 SNHLY, CDR2 FYNNEI. CDR3 nucleotide sequence: TGTGCCAGCATTCGACTAGACTGGCCAGATACGCAGTATTTT. It codes for CASIRLDWPDTQYF.

This chain links TRBV6-5 with TRBJ2-2; maybe TRBD1 (5 bases). Germline loops: CDR1 MNHEY, CDR2 SVGAGI. Trimming removed 6 bases at V and 0 bases at J, with 8 bases between. This CDR3 is built from 14 residues. The CDR3 sequence: CASRTTANTGELFF. CDR3 DNA sequence: TGTGCCAGCAGAACGACAGCGAACACCGGGGAGCTGTTTTTT.

The V call is TRBV19, the J call TRBJ2-2, with a weak D call TRBD2 (7 bases). Trimming cost V 11 bases and J 5 bases, with 24 bases left between them. Per germline, CDR1 LNHDA and CDR2 SQIVND (reference sequence). This CDR3 has 16 amino acids. In DNA, the CDR3 is TGTGCCTCCTCCTGGGGGCGGGAGCCCCCGACCGGGGAGCTGTTTTTT. Translating gives CASSWGREPPTGELFF.

This chain links TRBV7-2 with TRBJ2-7, with D perhaps matching TRBD2 (6 bases). Germline V gives CDR1 SGHTA, CDR2 FQGNSA. V shed 4 bases and J shed 1 base, with 11 bases lying between them. This CDR3 has 14 residues. The CDR3 here is CASSYHGSSYEQYF. Here the CDR3 DNA reads TGTGCCAGCAGCTACCACGGGAGTTCCTACGAGCAGTACTTC.